This passage covers 13 T cell receptor beta chains from one sample sequenced in a study of neurological immune-mediated disorders. Via MiXCR, TCRdb re-called the 5' RACE reads, giving one row per CDR3 protein. The sample has tens of thousands of distinct CDR3 sequences, around 5.9% seen once. Sequenced sample: CD4+ T cells from blood. Receptor source: a woman aged 45-60 years in good health.

This clonotype occurred many times. The chain carries TRBV7-3 and TRBJ2-2; TRBD2 is a possible D gene (6 bases). The CDR3 loop spans 15 amino acids. Germline CDR1 reads SGHTA; CDR2 reads FQGTGA. Deletions cut 2 bases from V and 5 bases from J, with 12 bases between. CDR3 sequence (DNA): TGTGCCAGCAGCTTAGGGGGGAGGCCAACCGGGGAGCTGTTTTTT. This codes for CASSLGGRPTGELFF.

The CDR3 reads CASSERQDPRDTQYF. The CDR3 DNA reads as TGTGCCAGTAGTGAAAGGCAGGACCCTAGGGATACGCAGTATTTT. The rearrangement uses TRBV19 and TRBJ2-3, with D uncertain. The germline V and J ends were trimmed by 5 bases and 6 bases, with 18 bases remaining between them. CDR1 and CDR2 from the germline V gene are LNHDA and SQIVND (reference sequence). The CDR3 is made up of 15 amino acids.

This clonotype was detected ten times or more. The chain is built from TRBV5-1 and TRBJ2-3; 10 bases line up with TRBD1. CDR1 is SGHRS, CDR2 YFSETQ, per germline. V was clipped by 4 bases and J by 5 bases; unmatched bases: 7. This CDR3 contains 15 residues. The CDR3 is CASSVGQGFGDTQYF. Written as DNA, the CDR3 is TGCGCCAGCAGCGTGGGACAGGGGTTCGGAGATACGCAGTATTTT.

This clonotype was seen repeatedly, ten times or more. This chain joins TRBV28 and TRBJ1-2; TRBD1 matches at 9 bases. The V gene's germline CDR1 is MDHEN and CDR2 SYDVKM. This CDR3 has 14 residues. The V gene end was trimmed by 6 bases and the J gene end by 8 bases; junction bases not matched to a gene: 10. The CDR3 sequence is CASRPPGQGAGYTF. CDR3 bases: TGTGCCAGCAGACCCCCGGGACAGGGAGCGGGCTACACCTTC.

The sample holds many counts of this clonotype. The chain combines TRBV29-1 with TRBJ2-7, with 10 bases fitting TRBD2. CDR1 is SQVTM, CDR2 ANQGSEA, per germline. CDR3 length: 14 amino acids. With V trimmed by 3 bases and J by 6 bases, 8 bases remained unmatched. The CDR3 nucleotides read TGCAGCGTTGACCCCCTAGCGGGAGCCGGCGAGCAGTACTTC. Translating it yields CSVDPLAGAGEQYF.

At least ten counts were recorded for this clonotype. CDR3 DNA: TGCAGCGTAGAGGGACAGGGGATCACAGATACGCAGTATTTT. This codes for CSVEGQGITDTQYF. This chain links TRBV29-1 with TRBJ2-3, with 10 nucleotides matching TRBD1. From germline, CDR1 is SQVTM and CDR2 ANQGSEA. V dropped 6 bases and J dropped 2; count of bases not matched to a gene: 5. This CDR3 has 14 amino acids.

In this sample, this clonotype turned up many times. The V gene is TRBV7-3, the J gene TRBJ2-1, with 13 bases matching TRBD2. CDR3 length equals 16 residues. Germline trimming cut 4 bases from V and 3 bases from J; bases unmatched to any gene: 3. Germline assignment: CDR1 SGHTA and CDR2 FQGTGA. CDR3: CASSSTSGGDYNEQFF. Here the CDR3 DNA reads TGTGCCAGCAGCTCCACTAGCGGGGGGGACTACAATGAGCAGTTCTTC.

Notes on this clonotype: No conserved phenylalanine or tryptophan ends this CDR3, so it is likely a read error. J is TRBJ1-1 and V is TRBV3-1; D uncertain. Germline-derived CDR1 and CDR2 are LGHDT and YNNKEL (reference sequence). The CDR3 contains 12 residues. This CDR3 reads CDSSPGASGAFS. The CDR3 nucleotides read TGTGACAGCAGCCCCGGCGCGTCTGGCGCTTTCTCT.

This clonotype was seen ten or more times. CDR3 nucleotides: TGTGCCAGCAGCGCTCCCCCTAGCGGGAGTCAGTACAATGAGCAGTTCTTC. This gives the protein CASSAPPSGSQYNEQFF. The chain joins TRBV7-9 to TRBJ2-1; 10 bases are shared with TRBD2. With V trimmed by 5 bases and J by 4 bases, 11 bases remained unmatched. CDR1 and CDR2 (germline): SEHNR, FQNEAQ (reference sequence). The CDR3 runs to 17 residues.

This clonotype appeared many times. This chain joins TRBV18 and TRBJ2-1; no reliable D call. Germline CDR1 and CDR2: KGHSH and LQKENI. The ends were cut back, 0 bases at V and 7 bases at J, with 7 bases in the middle. This CDR3 region has 13 residues. Written as DNA, the CDR3 is TGTGCCAGCTCACCACCGGTCGCTAATGAGCAGTTCTTC. It codes for CASSPPVANEQFF.

Ten or more counts support this clonotype. The chain combines TRBV28 with TRBJ2-7; tentatively, D is TRBD1 or TRBD2 (6 bases each). V lost 6 bases and J lost 6, with 18 bases in between. The CDR3 totals 14 residues. Germline assignment: CDR1 MDHEN and CDR2 SYDVKM. The CDR3 loop reads CASRGAGTLAEQYF. CDR3 nucleotide sequence: TGTGCCAGCAGGGGGGCCGGGACTCTAGCCGAGCAGTACTTC. Based on the CDR3 plus reference TRBV28 and TRBJ2-7, the full variable domain is DVKVTQSSRYLVKRTGEKVFLECVQDMDHENMFWYRQDPGLGLRLIYFSYDVKMKEKGDIPEGYSVSREKKERFSLILESASTNQTSMYLCASRGAGTLAEQYFGPGTRLTVT.

This clonotype was observed at least ten times. V usage is TRBV4-3 and J usage is TRBJ1-6; no reliable D call. The CDR3 totals 13 residues. Germline CDR1 is LGHNA and CDR2 is YSLEER. Trimming removed 0 bases at V and 9 bases at J, with 6 bases between. The CDR3 nucleotides read TGCGCCAGCAGCCAAGATCGGGGTTCACCCCTCCACTTT. Its protein product is CASSQDRGSPLHF.

This clonotype appeared many times. J is TRBJ2-2 and V is TRBV4-3; D is uncertain. The V end was cut by 1 base, the J end by 8 bases, with 14 bases between. The CDR3 is 15 residues long. Per the germline V gene, CDR1 is LGHNA and CDR2 is YSLEER. The CDR3 is CASSQGHPLAGELFF. In DNA, the CDR3 is TGCGCCAGCAGCCAAGGACACCCTCTGGCTGGGGAGCTGTTTTTT.